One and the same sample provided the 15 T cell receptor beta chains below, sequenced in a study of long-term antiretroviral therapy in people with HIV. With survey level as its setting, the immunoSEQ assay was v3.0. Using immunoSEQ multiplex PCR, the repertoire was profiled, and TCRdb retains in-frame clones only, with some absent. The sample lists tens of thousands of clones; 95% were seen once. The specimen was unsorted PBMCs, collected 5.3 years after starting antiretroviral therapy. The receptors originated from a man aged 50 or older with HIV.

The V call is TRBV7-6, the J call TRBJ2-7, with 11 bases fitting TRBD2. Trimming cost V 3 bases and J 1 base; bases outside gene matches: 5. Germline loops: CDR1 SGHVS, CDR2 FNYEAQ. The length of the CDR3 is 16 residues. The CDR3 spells CASSFTSGGGSYEQYF. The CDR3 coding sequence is TGTGCCAGCAGCTTTACTAGCGGGGGTGGTTCCTACGAGCAGTACTTC.

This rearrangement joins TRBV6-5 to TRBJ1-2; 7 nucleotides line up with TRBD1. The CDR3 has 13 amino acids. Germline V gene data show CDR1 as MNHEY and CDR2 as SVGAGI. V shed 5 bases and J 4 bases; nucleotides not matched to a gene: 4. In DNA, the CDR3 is TGTGCCAGCAGTGCACAGGGGACCTATGGCTACACCTTC. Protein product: CASSAQGTYGYTF.

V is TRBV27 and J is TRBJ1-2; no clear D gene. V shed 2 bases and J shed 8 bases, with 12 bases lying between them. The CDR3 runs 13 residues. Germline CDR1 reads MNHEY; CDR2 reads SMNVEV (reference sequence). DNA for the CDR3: TGTGCCAGCAGTTTACAACCCAGAGGCGGCTACACCTTC. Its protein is CASSLQPRGGYTF.

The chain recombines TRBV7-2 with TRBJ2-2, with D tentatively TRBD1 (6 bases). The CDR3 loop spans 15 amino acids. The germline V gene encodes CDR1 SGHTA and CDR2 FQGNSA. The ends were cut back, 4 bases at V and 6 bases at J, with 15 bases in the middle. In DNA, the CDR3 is TGTGCCAGCAGCTCAGATTCAGGGGCAGCCGGGGAGCTGTTTTTT. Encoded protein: CASSSDSGAAGELFF. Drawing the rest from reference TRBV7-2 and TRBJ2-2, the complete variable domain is GAGVSQSPSNKVTEKGKDVELRCDPISGHTALYWYRQSLGQGLEFLIYFQGNSAPDKSGLPSDRFSAERTGGSVSTLTIQRTQQEDSAVYLCASSSDSGAAGELFFGEGSRLTVL.

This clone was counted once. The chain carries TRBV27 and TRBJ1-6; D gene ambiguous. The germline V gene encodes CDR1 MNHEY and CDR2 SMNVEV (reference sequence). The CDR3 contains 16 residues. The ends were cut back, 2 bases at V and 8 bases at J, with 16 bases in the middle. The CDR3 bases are TGTGCCAGCAGTTTAAATAATTATCCGGGGTATTCACCCCTCCACTTT. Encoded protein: CASSLNNYPGYSPLHF.

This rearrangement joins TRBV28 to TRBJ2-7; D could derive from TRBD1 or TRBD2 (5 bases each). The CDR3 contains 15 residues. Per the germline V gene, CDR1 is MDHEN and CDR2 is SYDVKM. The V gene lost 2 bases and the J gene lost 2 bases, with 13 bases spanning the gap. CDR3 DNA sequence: TGTGCCAGCAGTTTACGGGGCCCGACCGCCTACGAGCAGTACTTC. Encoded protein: CASSLRGPTAYEQYF.

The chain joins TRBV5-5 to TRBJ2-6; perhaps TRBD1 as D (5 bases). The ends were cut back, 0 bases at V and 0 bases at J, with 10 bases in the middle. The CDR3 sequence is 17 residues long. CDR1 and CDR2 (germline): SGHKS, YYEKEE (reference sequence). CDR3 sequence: CASSLGQPVSGANVLTF. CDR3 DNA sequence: TGTGCCAGCAGCTTGGGACAGCCAGTCTCTGGGGCCAACGTCCTGACTTTC.

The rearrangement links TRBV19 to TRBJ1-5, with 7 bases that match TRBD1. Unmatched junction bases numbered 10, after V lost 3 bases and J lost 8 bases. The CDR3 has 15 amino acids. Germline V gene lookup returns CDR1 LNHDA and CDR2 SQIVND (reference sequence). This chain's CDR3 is CASSMGGGPREPQHF. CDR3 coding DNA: TGTGCCAGTAGTATGGGAGGGGGCCCGAGGGAGCCCCAGCATTTT.

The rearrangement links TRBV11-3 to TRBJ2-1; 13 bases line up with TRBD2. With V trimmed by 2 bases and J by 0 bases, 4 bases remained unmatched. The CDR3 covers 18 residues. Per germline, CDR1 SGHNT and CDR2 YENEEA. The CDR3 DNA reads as TGTGCCAGCAGCTTAACTAGCGGGGGGGCAAGCTCCTACAATGAGCAGTTCTTC. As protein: CASSLTSGGASSYNEQFF.

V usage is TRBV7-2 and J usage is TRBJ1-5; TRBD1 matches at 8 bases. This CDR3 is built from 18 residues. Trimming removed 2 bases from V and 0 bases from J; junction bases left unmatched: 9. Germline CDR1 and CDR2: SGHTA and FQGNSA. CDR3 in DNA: TGTGCCAGCAGCTTACGGGGGACAGGCTACCTTAGCAATCAGCCCCAGCATTTT. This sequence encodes CASSLRGTGYLSNQPQHF.

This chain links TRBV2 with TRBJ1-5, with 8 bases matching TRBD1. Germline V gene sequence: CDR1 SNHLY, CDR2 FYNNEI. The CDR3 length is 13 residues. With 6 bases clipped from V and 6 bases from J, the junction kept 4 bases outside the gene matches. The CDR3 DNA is TGTGCCAGCAGAGACAGGGGTGGTCAGCCCCAGCATTTT. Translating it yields CASRDRGGQPQHF.

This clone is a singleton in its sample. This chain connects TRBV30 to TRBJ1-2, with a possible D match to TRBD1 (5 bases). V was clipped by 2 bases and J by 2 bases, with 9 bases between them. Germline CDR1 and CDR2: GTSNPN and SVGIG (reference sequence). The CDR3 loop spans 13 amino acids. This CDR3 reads CAWSNGGNYGYTF. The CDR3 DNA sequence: TGTGCCTGGAGTAATGGGGGAAACTATGGCTACACCTTC.

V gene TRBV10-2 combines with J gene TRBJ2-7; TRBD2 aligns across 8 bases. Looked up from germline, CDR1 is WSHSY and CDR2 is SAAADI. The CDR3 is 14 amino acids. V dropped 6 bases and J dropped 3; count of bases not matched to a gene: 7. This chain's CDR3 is CASSPRAGVYEQYF. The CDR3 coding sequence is TGCGCCAGCAGCCCCCGAGCGGGGGTCTACGAGCAGTACTTC.

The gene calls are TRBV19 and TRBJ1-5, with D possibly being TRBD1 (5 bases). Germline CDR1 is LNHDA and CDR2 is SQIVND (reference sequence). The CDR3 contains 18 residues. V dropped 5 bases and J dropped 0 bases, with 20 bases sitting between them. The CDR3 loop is CASSASGPLTYSNQPQHF. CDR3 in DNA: TGTGCCAGTAGTGCCTCGGGGCCCTTGACCTATAGCAATCAGCCCCAGCATTTT.

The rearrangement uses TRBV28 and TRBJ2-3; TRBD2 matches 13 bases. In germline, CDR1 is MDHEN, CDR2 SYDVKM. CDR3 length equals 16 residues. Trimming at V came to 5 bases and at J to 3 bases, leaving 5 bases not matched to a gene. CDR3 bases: TGTGCCAGCAGTAGGGTGACTAGCGGGGGGACAGATACGCAGTATTTT. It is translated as CASSRVTSGGTDTQYF.